Below are 14 T cell receptor beta chains sequenced from a single sample in a study of T cell responses to AZD1222 COVID-19 vaccine. Method: immunoSEQ multiplex PCR; TCRdb's copy keeps in-frame clones and lacks some. This table holds about 91,000 clones, 70% to 90% found once. The sequencing here drew on peripheral blood, taken on day 0 of AZD1222 vaccination. Receptors were obtained from an adult in good health.

V is TRBV6-5 and J is TRBJ2-2, with D unresolved. V was cut by 6 bases and J by 3 bases, with 8 bases left in between. The CDR3 runs 13 residues. Germline V lookup: CDR1 MNHEY, CDR2 SVGAGI. The CDR3 DNA reads TGTGCCAGCAGCCTTCGGGACACCGGGGAGCTGTTTTTT. It codes for CASSLRDTGELFF.

The count of this clone is one. The chain employs TRBV19 and TRBJ2-3; D gene uncertain. Trimming left V 3 bases short and J 0 bases short, with 10 bases between. From germline, CDR1 is LNHDA and CDR2 SQIVND (reference sequence). CDR3 length equals 15 residues. CDR3 DNA: TGTGCCAGTAGTATTGGGTTCCCTAGCACAGATACGCAGTATTTT. Protein sequence: CASSIGFPSTDTQYF.

The chain combines TRBV4-2 with TRBJ2-7; the match to TRBD2 covers 11 bases. The CDR3 is 18 amino acids. Per the germline V gene, CDR1 is LGHNA and CDR2 is YNFKEQ. J gave up 2 bases and V 3 bases, and 12 bases lay outside the gene matches. CDR3 protein: CASSQAGSGGEAPYEQYF. CDR3 nucleotides: TGTGCCAGCAGCCAGGCCGGTAGCGGGGGGGAGGCCCCCTACGAGCAGTACTTC.

The chain links TRBV18 to TRBJ2-2; D possibly corresponds to TRBD2 (6 bases). This CDR3 contains 16 residues. V lost 0 bases, J lost 3 bases, and 11 bases lay in between. CDR1 and CDR2 from the germline V gene are KGHSH and LQKENI. The CDR3 spells CASSPPRSGYTGELFF. In DNA form, the CDR3 reads TGTGCCAGCTCACCACCGAGGAGCGGGTACACCGGGGAGCTGTTTTTT.

The chain carries TRBV10-2 and TRBJ1-4; D might be TRBD1 (6 bases). Trimming took off 0 bases at V and 5 bases at J, with 16 bases between the two ends. Germline CDR1 and CDR2: WSHSY and SAAADI. The CDR3 spans 17 residues. CDR3 DNA: TGCGCCAGCAGTGAGTCGGGGAACAGGGCGAAAAATGAAAAACTGTTTTTT. It is translated as CASSESGNRAKNEKLFF.

The genes are TRBV6-5 and TRBJ1-2; possibly TRBD1 for D (5 bases). V lost 6 bases and J 6 bases, leaving 20 bases between the germline ends. The CDR3 runs to 15 residues. Germline lookup yields CDR1 MNHEY and CDR2 SVGAGI. CDR3 DNA: TGTGCCAGCAGAACCCGGGACCGAGATATCGATGGCTACACCTTC. The encoded protein is CASRTRDRDIDGYTF.

The J gene is TRBJ2-1, the V gene TRBV7-9, with D uncertain. The germline V and J ends were trimmed by 1 base and 7 bases, with 17 bases remaining between them. This CDR3 spans 16 amino acids. Germline CDR1 SEHNR, CDR2 FQNEAQ (reference sequence). DNA of the CDR3: TGTGCCAGCAGCTTAGGTCCAGGTCTCATGGGTAATGAGCAGTTCTTC. Its protein product is CASSLGPGLMGNEQFF.

V usage is TRBV5-6 and J usage is TRBJ2-7, with 8 bases lining up with TRBD1. The J segment lost 2 bases and the V segment lost 2 bases, leaving 0 bases of the junction unmatched. CDR1 and CDR2 (germline): SGHDT, YYEEEE. CDR3 length equals 13 residues. The CDR3 DNA reads as TGTGCCAGCAGCTTCAGGGGGCCCTACGAGCAGTACTTC. Amino acid sequence: CASSFRGPYEQYF.

The chain carries TRBV7-8 and TRBJ2-7; TRBD1 or TRBD2 may be the D gene (5 bases each). This CDR3 spans 16 amino acids. Germline-derived CDR1 and CDR2 are SGHVS and FQNEAQ. V gave up 2 bases and J gave up 5 bases, with 19 bases separating them. CDR3 nucleotide sequence: TGTGCCAGCAGCTTACTTTCGGGACCCAACCCACACGAGCAGTACTTC. Its translation: CASSLLSGPNPHEQYF.

The chain uses TRBV12-3 or TRBV12-4 and TRBJ1-2, with D tentatively TRBD1 (5 bases). The germline V and J ends were trimmed by 6 bases and 5 bases, with 13 bases remaining between them. CDR3 length: 13 residues. The CDR3 sequence is CASRLWGEYGYTF. The DNA of the CDR3 is TGTGCCAGCAGGCTTTGGGGGGAGTATGGCTACACCTTC.

The chain combines TRBV5-4 with TRBJ2-7; 7 positions agree with TRBD1. This CDR3 contains 14 residues. J was trimmed by 4 bases and V by 4 bases; bases with no gene match: 8. Germline-derived CDR1 and CDR2 are SGHNT and YYREEE (reference sequence). The CDR3 DNA is TGTGCCAGCAGCCCCCGGGACAGCATATACGAGCAGTACTTC. It is translated as CASSPRDSIYEQYF.

The chain couples TRBV7-9 to TRBJ2-6, with 7 bases aligning to TRBD1. V dropped 7 bases and J dropped 4; count of bases not matched to a gene: 4. The V gene's germline CDR1 is SEHNR and CDR2 FQNEAQ (reference sequence). This CDR3 has 14 amino acids. The CDR3 spells CASIDRAGANVLTF. The CDR3 DNA sequence: TGTGCCAGCATCGACAGGGCCGGGGCCAACGTCCTGACTTTC.

The V and J genes are TRBV7-6 and TRBJ2-5; D gene ambiguous. Germline CDR1 is SGHVS and CDR2 is FNYEAQ. Trimming cost V 5 bases and J 2 bases, with 12 bases left between them. The CDR3 covers 14 residues. This chain's CDR3 is CASSGPGRQETQYF. DNA of the CDR3: TGTGCCAGCAGCGGGCCGGGTCGGCAAGAGACCCAGTACTTC.

The J gene is TRBJ1-2, the V gene TRBV5-6; the D is unclear. This CDR3 has 13 amino acids. Germline values: CDR1 SGHDT, CDR2 YYEEEE. The germline V and J ends were trimmed by 6 bases and 2 bases, with 11 bases remaining between them. CDR3 sequence (DNA): TGTGCCAGCAATCAGACAATCAACTATGGCTACACCTTC. Translating gives CASNQTINYGYTF.